The 20 T cell receptor beta chains presented below share a single source sample, sequenced in a study of CD8 T cells in ankylosing spondylitis. TCRdb reanalysed the 5' RACE reads using MiXCR and keeps one entry per CDR3 protein. Altogether approximately 500,000 distinct CDR3 sequences are present, roughly 12% being singletons, with the ten largest covering around 6.8%. Whole-study results and caveats: There was a TCR beta motif, made of several highly homologous variants, that appeared characteristic of ankylosing spondylitis blood.

The antigens for these receptors are not known. Sequenced input: blood, either unsorted or a sorted T cell fraction (not recorded which). The origin of the receptors is a male donor with ankylosing spondylitis.

The table lists this clonotype with many counts. The gene calls are TRBV24-1 and TRBJ1-5; D call uncertain. This CDR3 region has 13 residues. Trimming removed 5 bases from V and 0 bases from J, with 4 bases in between. Looked up from germline, CDR1 is KGHDR and CDR2 is SFDVKD. Here the CDR3 reads CATSGYSNQPQHF. CDR3 bases: TGTGCCACCAGTGGATATAGCAATCAGCCCCAGCATTTT.

This clonotype was counted only a few times. The gene calls are TRBV6-2 or TRBV6-3 and TRBJ1-2, with 7 bases lining up with TRBD1. Germline CDR1 MNHEY, CDR2 SVGEGT. Germline trimming cut 6 bases from V and 4 bases from J; bases unmatched to any gene: 5. This CDR3 is 13 amino acids long. The CDR3 sequence is CASRLTGIYGYTF. CDR3 DNA: TGTGCCAGCAGATTGACAGGGATCTATGGCTACACCTTC.

This clonotype was seen a handful of times. This chain links TRBV14 with TRBJ2-1; TRBD2 matches 9 bases. Germline-derived CDR1 and CDR2 are SGHDN and FVKESK. Trimming at V came to 4 bases and at J to 7 bases, leaving 8 bases not matched to a gene. This CDR3 is 15 amino acids long. The CDR3 DNA follows: TGTGCCAGCAGCCCCTCCGGCGGGAGGGGGAATGAGCAGTTCTTC. It yields the protein CASSPSGGRGNEQFF.

The sample holds a few counts of this clonotype. Compared with germline, one end of the junction differs, possibly owing to a read error. The V call is TRBV10-2, the J call TRBJ1-1, with TRBD1 as a possible D gene (6 bases). CDR1 and CDR2 from the germline V gene are WSHSY and SAAADI. CDR3 size: 13 residues. The CDR3 loop is CATSLQGNTEAFF. The CDR3 DNA is TGCGCCACCAGTTTACAGGGGAACACTGAAGCTTTCTTT.

V usage is TRBV4-2 and J usage is TRBJ2-5, with 8 bases matching TRBD2. CDR3 length: 18 residues. CDR1 is LGHNA and CDR2 is YNFKEQ in the germline V gene. J gave up 2 bases and V 1 base, and 12 bases lay outside the gene matches. The CDR3 DNA sequence: TGTGCCAGCAGCCAAGGGGTTGCCCTAGCGGGTCGGCAAGAGACCCAGTACTTC. It encodes CASSQGVALAGRQETQYF.

This sequence joins TRBV5-6 and TRBJ2-4; 7 bases line up with TRBD2. This CDR3 is built from 15 residues. From germline, CDR1 is SGHDT and CDR2 YYEEEE. V dropped 1 base and J dropped 7; count of bases not matched to a gene: 8. For the CDR3, the DNA is TGTGCCAGCAGCTTGAGAGGCGGGAGAGGGAACATTCAGTACTTC. This encodes CASSLRGGRGNIQYF. The entire variable domain, with the rest obtained from reference TRBV5-6 and TRBJ2-4, is as follows: DAGVTQSPTHLIKTRGQQVTLRCSPKSGHDTVSWYQQALGQGPQFIFQYYEEEERQRGNFPDRFSGHQFPNYSSELNVNALLLGDSALYLCASSLRGGRGNIQYFGAGTRLSVL.

The V call is TRBV27, the J call TRBJ1-2; 11 bases match TRBD1. Germline loops: CDR1 MNHEY, CDR2 SMNVEV (reference sequence). The CDR3 length is 16 residues. The J segment lost 4 bases and the V segment lost 2 bases, leaving 6 bases of the junction unmatched. For the CDR3, the DNA is TGTGCCAGCAGTTTAAGGGACAGGGGGTTACCCTATGGCTACACCTTC. This codes for CASSLRDRGLPYGYTF.

This chain uses TRBV20-1 with TRBJ1-1; D is unresolved. In germline, CDR1 is DFQATT, CDR2 SNEGSKA (reference sequence). The CDR3 extends over 12 amino acids. With 6 bases removed from V and 8 bases from J, the gap between germline ends came to 16 bases. CDR3 residues: CSAHSRKGEAFF. For the CDR3, the DNA is TGCAGTGCCCACTCCCGTAAAGGGGAAGCTTTCTTT.

This chain joins TRBV5-1 and TRBJ1-4; D gene ambiguous. The length of the CDR3 is 15 residues. Germline V gene lookup returns CDR1 SGHRS and CDR2 YFSETQ. V lost 1 base and J 8 bases, leaving 15 bases between the germline ends. CDR3 amino acids: CASSLFTGLGEKLFF. In DNA form, the CDR3 reads TGCGCCAGCAGCTTGTTTACTGGATTGGGGGAAAAACTGTTTTTT.

This clonotype has just a few counts. The V call is TRBV5-1, the J call TRBJ1-1; D might be TRBD1 (6 bases). The germline V gene encodes CDR1 SGHRS and CDR2 YFSETQ. Trimming cost V 0 bases and J 5 bases, with 14 bases left between them. This CDR3 is 15 amino acids long. CDR3 loop: CASSLASGARTEAFF. The CDR3 DNA reads as TGCGCCAGCAGCTTGGCTTCGGGGGCTCGGACTGAAGCTTTCTTT.

A few counts support this clonotype. In DNA form, the CDR3 reads TGCAGTGCTCAAGCTAGCACAGATACGCAGTATTTT. Its translation: CSAQASTDTQYF. The chain recombines TRBV20-1 with TRBJ2-3; D gene unclear. The germline V and J ends were trimmed by 5 bases and 0 bases, with 6 bases remaining between them. Germline loops: CDR1 DFQATT, CDR2 SNEGSKA (reference sequence). CDR3 length: 12 amino acids.

The rearrangement links TRBV2 to TRBJ2-7; D might be TRBD2 (6 bases). Trimming cost V 6 bases and J 4 bases, with 10 bases left between them. The CDR3 has 12 amino acids. Germline CDR1 reads SNHLY; CDR2 reads FYNNEI. This chain's CDR3 is CASSVTSYEQYV. CDR3 nucleotides: TGTGCCAGCAGCGTGACTAGTTACGAGCAGTACGTC.

This clonotype was observed many times. The chain recombines TRBV5-1 with TRBJ2-1; D possibly corresponds to TRBD2 (5 bases). Germline V gives CDR1 SGHRS, CDR2 YFSETQ. V shed 2 bases and J shed 0 bases, with 12 bases lying between them. The CDR3 totals 16 residues. The DNA of the CDR3 is TGCGCCAGCAGCTTACTAGAGTCAAGCTCCTACAATGAGCAGTTCTTC. This codes for CASSLLESSSYNEQFF.

The chain links TRBV7-2 to TRBJ2-1; TRBD1 or TRBD2 may be the D gene (5 bases each). Trimming removed 2 bases at V and 9 bases at J, with 17 bases between. This CDR3 contains 15 residues. Germline V gene sequence: CDR1 SGHTA, CDR2 FQGNSA. The CDR3 loop reads CASSLPGRSLFEQFF. The CDR3 DNA reads as TGTGCCAGCAGCTTACCGGGACGCTCCCTCTTTGAGCAGTTCTTC.

Only a few counts were recorded for this clonotype. This chain uses TRBV24-1 with TRBJ2-3, with 8 nucleotides matching TRBD1. Trimming at V came to 1 base and at J to 0 bases, leaving 2 bases not matched to a gene. The CDR3 has 16 residues. Looked up from germline, CDR1 is KGHDR and CDR2 is SFDVKD. CDR3 sequence reads: CATSDFRDRSTDTQYF. The CDR3, as DNA: TGTGCCACCAGTGATTTCCGGGACAGGAGCACAGATACGCAGTATTTT.

Ten or more counts support this clonotype. This sequence joins TRBV10-3 and TRBJ2-1, with 10 bases aligning to TRBD2. V trimming: 3 bases; J trimming: 13 bases; junction bases outside the gene matches: 3. This CDR3 has 12 amino acids. Looked up from germline, CDR1 is ENHRY and CDR2 is SYGVKD. The CDR3 sequence: CAISDASGRQFF. CDR3 nucleotides: TGTGCCATCAGTGATGCTAGCGGGAGACAGTTCTTC.

This chain joins TRBV20-1 and TRBJ2-3, with 8 bases fitting TRBD2. Germline CDR1 DFQATT, CDR2 SNEGSKA (reference sequence). The trim removed 5 bases at V and 5 bases at J, leaving 9 bases unmatched. The CDR3 runs 14 residues. The CDR3 nucleotides read TGCAGTGCTGCCTCAGCGGGAGTTGGAGATACGCAGTATTTT. Residues: CSAASAGVGDTQYF.

CDR3 loop: CSVRPGTGTNSPLHF. CDR3 nucleotide sequence: TGCAGCGTTCGTCCCGGGACAGGAACTAATTCACCCCTCCACTTT. The chain links TRBV29-1 to TRBJ1-6; 8 bases map to TRBD1. The CDR3 runs 15 residues. The J segment lost 6 bases and the V segment lost 5 bases, leaving 9 bases of the junction unmatched. Germline V lookup: CDR1 SQVTM, CDR2 ANQGSEA.

The chain links TRBV7-8 to TRBJ2-1; a possible D gene is TRBD1 (6 bases). V shed 4 bases and J shed 4 bases, with 14 bases lying between them. The CDR3 runs to 15 residues. Looked up from germline, CDR1 is SGHVS and CDR2 is FQNEAQ. The CDR3 spells CASSWPGQVYNEQFF. Written as DNA, the CDR3 is TGTGCCAGCAGCTGGCCGGGACAAGTATACAATGAGCAGTTCTTC. The full variable domain, completed using reference TRBV7-8 and TRBJ2-1, is GAGVSQSPRYKVAKRGQDVALRCDPISGHVSLFWYQQALGQGPEFLTYFQNEAQLDKSGLPSDRFFAERPEGSVSTLKIQRTQQEDSAVYLCASSWPGQVYNEQFFGPGTRLTVL.

This clonotype was counted between two and nine times. The chain recombines TRBV6-4 with TRBJ2-7; 9 nucleotides agree with TRBD1. Germline V CDR1 and CDR2: MRHNA, SNTAGT. The CDR3 totals 15 residues. After removal of 7 bases from V and 3 bases from J, the junction contained 10 bases not matched to a gene. For the CDR3, the DNA is TGTGCCAGCACTTGGGGATGGGACAGGGACTACGAGCAGTACGTC. Translation: CASTWGWDRDYEQYV.